This TCR beta chain derives from a study of blood T cell repertoires in COVID-19. Across the whole study: COVID-19 samples, acute and convalescent, were from the United States, Italy and Spain. PBMCs, B-cell-depleted T cells, or T cells provided the cDNA or gDNA that made up the material.

As originally analysed: Scientists estimated how many nucleated cells there were by amplifying reference gene primers. Assay used: immunoSEQ multiplex PCR; TCRdb lists only in-frame clones, some missing. The V and J calls and clone size come from that table; D and trimming were worked out from the DNA. The table lists about 60,000 clones, around 88% of them singletons, with approximately 4.8% in the top ten. Germline trimming cut 6 bases from V and 4 bases from J; bases unmatched to any gene: 14. The germline CDR1 and CDR2 sequences are SGHRS and YFSETQ. This CDR3 spans 17 amino acids. What was sequenced was peripheral blood. The chain combines TRBV5-1 with TRBJ2-2; 8 nucleotides agree with TRBD2. The receptor was derived from a man aged 60-69 years with acute or convalescent COVID-19. The CDR3 loop reads CASKVGSGRAATGELFF. CDR3 DNA: TGCGCCAGCAAAGTTGGGTCCGGGAGGGCCGCCACCGGGGAGCTGTTTTTT.